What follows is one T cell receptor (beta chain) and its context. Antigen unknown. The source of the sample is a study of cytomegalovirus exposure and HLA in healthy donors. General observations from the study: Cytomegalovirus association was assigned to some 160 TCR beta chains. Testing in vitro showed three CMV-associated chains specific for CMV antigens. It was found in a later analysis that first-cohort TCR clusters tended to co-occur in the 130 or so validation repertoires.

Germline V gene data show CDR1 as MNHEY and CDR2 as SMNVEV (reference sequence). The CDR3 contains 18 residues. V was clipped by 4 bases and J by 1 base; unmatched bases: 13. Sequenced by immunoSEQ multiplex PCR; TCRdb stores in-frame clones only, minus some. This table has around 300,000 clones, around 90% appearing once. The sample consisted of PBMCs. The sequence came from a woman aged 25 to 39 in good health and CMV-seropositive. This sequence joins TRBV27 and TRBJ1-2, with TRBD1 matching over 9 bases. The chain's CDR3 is CASSSSTGQGVLNYGYTF. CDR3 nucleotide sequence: TGTGCCAGCAGTTCCTCGACGGGACAGGGCGTTCTTAACTATGGCTACACCTTC.